This record looks at one T cell receptor beta chain sequence and its context. Germline V gene data show CDR1 as SGHKS and CDR2 as YYEKEE (reference sequence). The CDR3 contains 20 residues. V was pared by 3 bases and J by 0 bases, with 28 bases between. Original methodology: By means of reference gene primer amplification, nucleated cell counts were estimated. Profiling relied on immunoSEQ multiplex PCR, and the TCRdb table lists in-frame clones only, not all of them. V and J calls and clone size are those listed in that table; D and trimming were worked out from the DNA. The sample holds about 110,000 clones, more than 65% seen once. This specimen belongs to a study of blood T cell repertoires in COVID-19. The wider study: Donors in the United States, Italy and Spain gave samples during acute or convalescent COVID-19. The analysed material was cDNA or gDNA that came from T cells, B-cell-depleted T cells, or PBMCs.

The sequenced sample consisted of peripheral blood. The sequence was collected from an elderly woman with acute or convalescent COVID-19. The V call is TRBV5-5, the J call TRBJ2-7, with D perhaps TRBD1 (6 bases). CDR3 region: CASSSIQHGPGTHYSYEQYF. In nucleotides, the CDR3 is TGTGCCAGCAGCTCCATCCAGCACGGTCCCGGGACACACTACTCCTACGAGCAGTACTTC.